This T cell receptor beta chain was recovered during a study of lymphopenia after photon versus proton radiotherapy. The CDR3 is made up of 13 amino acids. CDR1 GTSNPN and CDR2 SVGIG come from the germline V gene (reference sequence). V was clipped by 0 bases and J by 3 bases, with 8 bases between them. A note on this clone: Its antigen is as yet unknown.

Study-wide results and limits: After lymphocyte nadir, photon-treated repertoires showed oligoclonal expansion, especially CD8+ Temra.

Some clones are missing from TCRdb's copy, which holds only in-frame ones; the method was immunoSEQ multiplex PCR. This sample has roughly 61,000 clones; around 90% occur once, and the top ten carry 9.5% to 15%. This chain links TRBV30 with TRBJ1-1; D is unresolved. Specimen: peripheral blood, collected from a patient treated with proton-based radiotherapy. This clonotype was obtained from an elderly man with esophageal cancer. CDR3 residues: CAWSVFSDTEAFF. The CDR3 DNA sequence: TGTGCCTGGAGTGTATTCTCCGACACTGAAGCTTTCTTT.